This TCR beta chain appears in the sequencing data of a study of OX40 agonist ivuxolimab in advanced cancers. CDR1 SGHRS and CDR2 YFSETQ come from the germline V gene. This CDR3 is built from 16 residues. Unmatched junction bases numbered 10, after V lost 8 bases and J lost 2 bases. Only in-frame clones appear in the TCRdb table, and some are missing; sequencing was by immunoSEQ multiplex PCR. This sample has roughly 60,000 clones; 70% to 90% occur once, and the top ten carry 2.5% to 3.5%. Study-wide points: Mean expanded clone counts were higher in CD8+ than CD4+ T cells.

On this clone itself: Its antigen is currently unknown.

This receptor was taken from an adult with an advanced solid tumor such as melanoma, head and neck, liver or kidney cancer. This chain connects TRBV5-1 to TRBJ2-3, with 11 bases identical to TRBD2. The material was CD4+ or CD8+ T cells sorted from blood, obtained in a trial of the OX40 agonist ivuxolimab. The CDR3: CASREGLAGATDTQYF. CDR3 bases: TGCGCCAGTCGAGAAGGACTAGCGGGCGCCACAGATACGCAGTATTTT. Using reference TRBV5-1 and TRBJ2-3 for the parts outside the CDR3, the full variable domain is KAGVTQTPRYLIKTRGQQVTLSCSPISGHRSVSWYQQTPGQGLQFLFEYFSETQRNKGNFPGRFSGRQFSNSRSEMNVSTLELGDSALYLCASREGLAGATDTQYFGPGTRLTVL.